This T cell receptor beta chain appears in the sequencing data of a study of blood T cell repertoires in COVID-19. TCRdb's table, derived via immunoSEQ multiplex PCR, lists solely in-frame clones and lacks some. The data hold roughly 230,000 clones, with approximately 80% observed a single time. The V segment lost 7 bases and the J segment 8 bases; nucleotides outside the gene matches: 10. Germline assignment: CDR1 LNHNV and CDR2 YYDKDF (reference sequence). The length of the CDR3 is 13 residues. Enrollees, about 18 to 95 years old, lived in 24 US areas. Cohorts were based on clinical histories the participants reported. Cohort 3 recovery required two negative PCRs, clearance, or symptom resolution.

V and J are TRBV15 and TRBJ1-1, with 7 bases identical to TRBD1. The sample comprised PBMCs or T cells enriched from blood (not recorded which). The sequence came from a woman aged 55-69 years who had recovered from COVID-19. CDR3 nucleotides: TGTGCCACCACAAGAGGGACAGACCTCGAAGCTTTCTTT. This encodes CATTRGTDLEAFF. The variable domain in full, with the rest retrieved from reference TRBV15 and TRBJ1-1, is DAMVIQNPRYQVTQFGKPVTLSCSQTLNHNVMYWYQQKSSQAPKLLFHYYDKDFNNEADTPDNFQSRRPNTSFCFLDIRSPGLGDTAMYLCATTRGTDLEAFFGQGTRLTVV.